This is a list of T cell receptor beta chains from one sample in a study of graft-versus-host responses after intestinal transplantation. Their target antigens are unknown. Repertoires were generated with immunoSEQ multiplex PCR, while TCRdb's copy carries only in-frame clones and drops some. The sample has tens of thousands of clones; around 92% are singletons. Sequenced here: unstimulated CD4+ T cells sorted from spleen or lymph node cells, sampled before transplant. All receptors derive from a human donor who was the organ donor for an intestinal transplant. Each CDR3 is given with its conserved first and last residue. The order of the fields is V gene, J gene, clone size, D gene, CDR3 DNA, CDR3 protein. The D gene is left open where the match is weak. Not all rows give a size; the values are once, few, many and, for expanded clones, a class.

v_gene: TRBV7-3; j_gene: TRBJ2-3; abundance: once; d_gene: -; CDR3nt: TGTGCCAGCAGCTTATCAGGGAGCACAGATACGCAGTATTTT; CDR3aa: CASSLSGSTDTQYF
v_gene: TRBV9; j_gene: TRBJ1-2; abundance: -; d_gene: -; CDR3nt: TGTGCCAGCAGCGTCAGGGGTTTGGGACACTATGGCTACACCTTC; CDR3aa: CASSVRGLGHYGYTF
v_gene: TRBV5-4; j_gene: TRBJ1-6; abundance: -; d_gene: -; CDR3nt: TGTGCCAGCAGCTTCATCCCCTCCGACCCTAGCTCACCCCTCCACTTT; CDR3aa: CASSFIPSDPSSPLHF
v_gene: TRBV7-9; j_gene: TRBJ2-2; abundance: -; d_gene: -; CDR3nt: TGTGCCACTCACACCGGGGAGCTGTTTTTT; CDR3aa: CATHTGELFF
v_gene: TRBV5-5; j_gene: TRBJ1-2; abundance: -; d_gene: TRBD1; CDR3nt: TGTGCCAGCAGCGTTGGGACAGCTCGCCCCTATGGCTACACCTTC; CDR3aa: CASSVGTARPYGYTF
v_gene: TRBV19; j_gene: TRBJ2-1; abundance: -; d_gene: -; CDR3nt: TGTGCCAGTAGTACTCCGACAGGGAGGTCCTACAATGAGCAGTTCTTC; CDR3aa: CASSTPTGRSYNEQFF
v_gene: TRBV9; j_gene: TRBJ2-1; abundance: -; d_gene: -; CDR3nt: TGTGCCAGCAGCGTAGATGACGGCTCCTACAATGAGCAGTTCTTC; CDR3aa: CASSVDDGSYNEQFF
v_gene: TRBV4-2; j_gene: TRBJ2-3; abundance: -; d_gene: -; CDR3nt: TGTGCCAGCAGCCAAGCCGAACTGACGGGGGATACGCAGTATTTT; CDR3aa: CASSQAELTGDTQYF
v_gene: TRBV27; j_gene: TRBJ1-5; abundance: -; d_gene: -; CDR3nt: TGTGCCAGCAGTCCCCACGGAGGCAATCAGCCCCAGCATTTT; CDR3aa: CASSPHGGNQPQHF
v_gene: TRBV12-5; j_gene: TRBJ1-2; abundance: -; d_gene: TRBD1; CDR3nt: TGTGCTAGTGGGGGACAGGATGGCTACACCTTC; CDR3aa: CASGGQDGYTF
v_gene: TRBV19; j_gene: TRBJ1-2; abundance: -; d_gene: -; CDR3nt: TGTGCCAGTAGCTTATCCGGGACCGGAGACTATGGCTACACCTTC; CDR3aa: CASSLSGTGDYGYTF
v_gene: TRBV4-1; j_gene: TRBJ1-4; abundance: -; d_gene: -; CDR3nt: TGCGCCAGCAGCCAAGATGGGAGGGGGGTCGAAAAACTGTTTTTT; CDR3aa: CASSQDGRGVEKLFF
v_gene: TRBV7-3; j_gene: TRBJ2-6; abundance: -; d_gene: -; CDR3nt: TGTGCCAGCAGCCCAGGAGGCACTGGGGCCAACGTCCTGACTTTC; CDR3aa: CASSPGGTGANVLTF
v_gene: TRBV7-8; j_gene: TRBJ2-3; abundance: -; d_gene: TRBD2; CDR3nt: TGTGCCAGCAGCTTAGATAGCGGGGGGGCAGATACGCAGTATTTT; CDR3aa: CASSLDSGGADTQYF
v_gene: TRBV14; j_gene: TRBJ1-1; abundance: -; d_gene: -; CDR3nt: TGTGCCAGCAGCCAAGAGGGGCGGAGGGGTGAAGCTTTCTTT; CDR3aa: CASSQEGRRGEAFF
v_gene: TRBV6-5; j_gene: TRBJ1-6; abundance: once; d_gene: -; CDR3nt: TGTGCCAGCAGTTGGGGGTCCTATAATTCACCCCTCCACTTT; CDR3aa: CASSWGSYNSPLHF
v_gene: TRBV5-4; j_gene: TRBJ2-5; abundance: -; d_gene: TRBD2; CDR3nt: TGTGCCAGCAGCTTGAGGTGGCCGGGGGGGCCGGGGGAGACCCAGTACTTC; CDR3aa: CASSLRWPGGPGETQYF
v_gene: TRBV7-9; j_gene: TRBJ1-1; abundance: once; d_gene: -; CDR3nt: TGTGCCAGCAGCTCGTCGACACTTACCCTTGAAGCTTTCTTT; CDR3aa: CASSSSTLTLEAFF
v_gene: TRBV18; j_gene: TRBJ2-7; abundance: -; d_gene: -; CDR3nt: TGTGCCAGCTCACCCACAATTTACGAGCAGTACTTC; CDR3aa: CASSPTIYEQYF
v_gene: TRBV19; j_gene: TRBJ1-2; abundance: -; d_gene: -; CDR3nt: TGTGCCAGTAGTATCGGTCCTTATGGCTACACCTTC; CDR3aa: CASSIGPYGYTF
v_gene: TRBV4-2; j_gene: TRBJ2-5; abundance: -; d_gene: TRBD2; CDR3nt: TGTGCCAGCAGCCCTCCTCCGGGACTAGCGGGGGGAGAGACCCAGTACTTC; CDR3aa: CASSPPPGLAGGETQYF
v_gene: TRBV7-9; j_gene: TRBJ1-2; abundance: -; d_gene: -; CDR3nt: TGTGCCAGCAGTGAGATAGGTGGGACCTACTATGGCTACACCTTC; CDR3aa: CASSEIGGTYYGYTF
v_gene: TRBV13; j_gene: TRBJ2-1; abundance: once; d_gene: -; CDR3nt: TGTGCCAGCAGCGATCCGGGACCATCCTACAATGAGCAGTTCTTC; CDR3aa: CASSDPGPSYNEQFF
v_gene: TRBV4-2; j_gene: TRBJ2-1; abundance: once; d_gene: TRBD2; CDR3nt: TGTGCCAGCAGCCAAGATACTAGCGGGGGCAATGAGCAGTTCTTC; CDR3aa: CASSQDTSGGNEQFF
v_gene: TRBV9; j_gene: TRBJ1-2; abundance: -; d_gene: -; CDR3nt: TGTGCCAGCAGCGTTCGGTCAAACTATGGCTACACCTTC; CDR3aa: CASSVRSNYGYTF
v_gene: TRBV7-6; j_gene: TRBJ2-1; abundance: -; d_gene: -; CDR3nt: TGTGCCAGCAGCTTAATCGGGCAGGAAGGAGAGCAGTTCTTC; CDR3aa: CASSLIGQEGEQFF
v_gene: TRBV6-5; j_gene: TRBJ2-5; abundance: -; d_gene: -; CDR3nt: TGTGCCAGCATAGCGGAGACCCAGTACTTC; CDR3aa: CASIAETQYF
v_gene: TRBV7-9; j_gene: TRBJ1-5; abundance: -; d_gene: -; CDR3nt: TGTGCCAGCAGCTTAAGTGGTATTAGCAATCAGCCCCAGCATTTT; CDR3aa: CASSLSGISNQPQHF
v_gene: TRBV18; j_gene: TRBJ1-1; abundance: -; d_gene: -; CDR3nt: TGTGCCAGCTCACCGACAGGGAACACTGAAGCTTTCTTT; CDR3aa: CASSPTGNTEAFF
v_gene: TRBV9; j_gene: TRBJ2-6; abundance: once; d_gene: -; CDR3nt: TGTGCCAGCAGCACTTATTCTGGGGCCAACGTCCTGACTTTC; CDR3aa: CASSTYSGANVLTF
v_gene: TRBV7-2; j_gene: TRBJ1-2; abundance: -; d_gene: TRBD1; CDR3nt: TGTGCCAGCAGCTTAGCGGGACAGGGTGGCTACACCTTC; CDR3aa: CASSLAGQGGYTF
v_gene: TRBV29-1; j_gene: TRBJ1-1; abundance: once; d_gene: -; CDR3nt: TGCAGCGTTGATGGGGACGGTAAGAACACTGAAGCTTTCTTT; CDR3aa: CSVDGDGKNTEAFF
v_gene: TRBV9; j_gene: TRBJ2-3; abundance: -; d_gene: TRBD2; CDR3nt: TGTGCCAGCAGCGTAGATGGACTAGCGGGGGGACACACAGATACGCAGTATTTT; CDR3aa: CASSVDGLAGGHTDTQYF
v_gene: TRBV19; j_gene: TRBJ2-6; abundance: once; d_gene: -; CDR3nt: TGTGCCAGTAGTCCAGGGCCCCCTGGGGCCAACGTCCTGACTTTC; CDR3aa: CASSPGPPGANVLTF
v_gene: TRBV9; j_gene: TRBJ1-3; abundance: -; d_gene: -; CDR3nt: TGTGCCAGCTTGCGGACCTCTGAAAACACCATATATTTT; CDR3aa: CASLRTSENTIYF
v_gene: TRBV5-1; j_gene: TRBJ2-3; abundance: -; d_gene: -; CDR3nt: TGCGCCAGCAGCCCAGGGCAGGGGGGAAGCACAGATACGCAGTATTTT; CDR3aa: CASSPGQGGSTDTQYF
v_gene: TRBV27; j_gene: TRBJ1-5; abundance: -; d_gene: -; CDR3nt: TGTGCTGACACAGGCGGGCACCAGCATTTT; CDR3aa: CADTGGHQHF
v_gene: TRBV7-2; j_gene: TRBJ1-2; abundance: once; d_gene: -; CDR3nt: TGTGCCAGCAGCTTAGTTCCGGGACAAAGGGTCCGGGATGGCTACACCTTC; CDR3aa: CASSLVPGQRVRDGYTF
v_gene: TRBV19; j_gene: TRBJ1-3; abundance: -; d_gene: -; CDR3nt: TGTGCCAGTACTGGTGTGTACTCTGGAAACACCATATATTTT; CDR3aa: CASTGVYSGNTIYF
v_gene: TRBV5-1; j_gene: TRBJ2-2; abundance: -; d_gene: -; CDR3nt: TGCGCCAGCGCCCCGGGACCTCCCAACGGGGAGCTGTTTTTT; CDR3aa: CASAPGPPNGELFF
v_gene: TRBV25-1; j_gene: TRBJ1-5; abundance: -; d_gene: -; CDR3nt: TGTGCCAGCAGTGATTACAGCAATCAGCCCCAGCATTTT; CDR3aa: CASSDYSNQPQHF
v_gene: TRBV5-6; j_gene: TRBJ2-5; abundance: -; d_gene: -; CDR3nt: TGTGCCAGCAGCTCTACAGGGCCAGAGACCCAGTACTTC; CDR3aa: CASSSTGPETQYF
v_gene: TRBV5-1; j_gene: TRBJ1-1; abundance: -; d_gene: TRBD1; CDR3nt: TGCGCCAGCAGTACACAGGGGTTGGACACTGAAGCTTTCTTT; CDR3aa: CASSTQGLDTEAFF
v_gene: TRBV27; j_gene: TRBJ2-1; abundance: -; d_gene: -; CDR3nt: TGTGCCAGCAGAAGGGGAGGGGGCCTTTTTTTTGAGCAGTTCTTC; CDR3aa: CASRRGGGLFFEQFF
v_gene: TRBV5-5; j_gene: TRBJ1-5; abundance: once; d_gene: -; CDR3nt: TGTGCCAGCAGCCTACACCCCTATAGCAATCAGCCCCAGCATTTT; CDR3aa: CASSLHPYSNQPQHF
v_gene: TRBV10-3; j_gene: TRBJ1-2; abundance: -; d_gene: -; CDR3nt: TGTGCCATCAGTGTACAGGAATATGGCTACACCTTC; CDR3aa: CAISVQEYGYTF
v_gene: TRBV11-3; j_gene: TRBJ2-1; abundance: -; d_gene: -; CDR3nt: TGTGCCAGCAGCTTCGGGGGTAGCTCCTACAATGAGCAGTTCTTC; CDR3aa: CASSFGGSSYNEQFF
v_gene: TRBV7-9; j_gene: TRBJ1-4; abundance: -; d_gene: -; CDR3nt: TGTGCCAGCAGCTTAGGGCCGTTTAATGAAAAACTGTTTTTT; CDR3aa: CASSLGPFNEKLFF
v_gene: TRBV4-1; j_gene: TRBJ2-5; abundance: -; d_gene: -; CDR3nt: TGCGCCAGCAGCCAAGAAAGCGACCCCCGGGGAGAGACCCAGTACTTC; CDR3aa: CASSQESDPRGETQYF
v_gene: TRBV12-5; j_gene: TRBJ2-5; abundance: -; d_gene: TRBD2; CDR3nt: TGTGCTAGTGGTGCCCGATCGGGGGGGGAGGAGACCCAGTACTTC; CDR3aa: CASGARSGGEETQYF
v_gene: TRBV10-3; j_gene: TRBJ2-3; abundance: -; d_gene: -; CDR3nt: TGTGCCATCAGTTTGTCCCCCGGACCAGATACGCAGTATTTT; CDR3aa: CAISLSPGPDTQYF
v_gene: TRBV7-2; j_gene: TRBJ2-3; abundance: -; d_gene: -; CDR3nt: TGTGCCAGCAGCCCTCGACTGACAGATACGCAGTATTTT; CDR3aa: CASSPRLTDTQYF
v_gene: TRBV7-2; j_gene: TRBJ2-5; abundance: -; d_gene: TRBD2; CDR3nt: TGTGCCAGCAGCTTTGGGGGGGGTCAAGAGACCCAGTACTTC; CDR3aa: CASSFGGGQETQYF
v_gene: TRBV28; j_gene: TRBJ2-5; abundance: -; d_gene: -; CDR3nt: TGTGCCAGCAGTACGGATGGGGTCCAAGAGACCCAGTACTTC; CDR3aa: CASSTDGVQETQYF
v_gene: TRBV2; j_gene: TRBJ2-5; abundance: -; d_gene: -; CDR3nt: TGTGCCAGCAGGAGGGAGACCCAGTACTTC; CDR3aa: CASRRETQYF